This entry lists 13 T cell receptor beta chains sequenced from one sample in a study of blood T cell repertoires in COVID-19. Profiled with immunoSEQ multiplex PCR; TCRdb holds only in-frame clones, not every one. The table has under 200,000 clones, about 87% seen once. Sequencing was performed on peripheral blood. These receptors were taken from a man between 60 and 75 years old with COVID-19, enrolled during active disease.

This clone has a single count. The chain recombines TRBV18 with TRBJ2-3, with TRBD1 as a possible D gene (5 bases). Trimming removed 1 base at V and 4 bases at J, with 9 bases between. The CDR3 sequence is 14 residues long. Germline V gene sequence: CDR1 KGHSH, CDR2 LQKENI. CDR3 sequence: CASSPQLGADTQYF. The CDR3 nucleotides read TGTGCCAGCTCACCACAGCTAGGGGCAGATACGCAGTATTTT. Variable domain in full (rest from reference TRBV18 and TRBJ2-3): NAGVMQNPRHLVRRRGQEARLRCSPMKGHSHVYWYRQLPEEGLKFMVYLQKENIIDESGMPKERFSAEFPKEGPSILRIQQVVRGDSAAYFCASSPQLGADTQYFGPGTRLTVL.

This clone was counted between two and nine times. The CDR3 region is CSGQQGNTEAFF. In DNA form, the CDR3 reads TGCAGCGGTCAACAGGGGAACACTGAAGCTTTCTTT. The rearrangement links TRBV29-1 to TRBJ1-1; perhaps TRBD1 as D (6 bases). CDR3 length equals 12 residues. V was cut by 7 bases and J by 1 base, with 10 bases left in between. Germline-derived CDR1 and CDR2 are SQVTM and ANQGSEA.

This chain links TRBV6-5 with TRBJ2-3, with 7 bases that match TRBD1. The length of the CDR3 is 15 residues. Germline V gene data show CDR1 as MNHEY and CDR2 as SVGAGI. After removal of 6 bases from V and 7 bases from J, the junction contained 13 bases not matched to a gene. The CDR3 DNA reads as TGTGCCAGCAGACCAACAGGGGAGTACGGTCATACGCAGTATTTT. Residues: CASRPTGEYGHTQYF.

V gene TRBV5-8 combines with J gene TRBJ1-5; no firm D call. The V and J ends lost 0 bases and 2 bases respectively, with 6 bases between them. The CDR3 spans 14 residues. CDR1 and CDR2 (germline): SGHTS, YDEGEE. CDR3 amino acids: CASSLGTGNQPQHF. Here the CDR3 DNA reads TGTGCCAGCAGCTTGGGTACGGGCAATCAGCCCCAGCATTTT.

This sequence joins TRBV7-9 and TRBJ2-1; maybe TRBD2 (5 bases). Germline loops: CDR1 SEHNR, CDR2 FQNEAQ (reference sequence). This CDR3 comprises 17 residues. Trimming removed 1 base at V and 1 base at J, with 14 bases between. This chain's CDR3 is CASSLVERSLSYNEQFF. The CDR3 region has the DNA TGTGCCAGCAGCTTAGTCGAGCGGAGCCTATCCTACAATGAGCAGTTCTTC.

This rearrangement joins TRBV14 to TRBJ1-6, with 7 nucleotides matching TRBD1. This CDR3 is built from 16 residues. Germline CDR1 is SGHDN and CDR2 is FVKESK. V gave up 1 base and J gave up 9 bases; unmatched junction bases: 9. The CDR3 protein is CASSQAGTVFSSPLHF. The CDR3 DNA sequence: TGTGCCAGCAGCCAAGCCGGGACAGTTTTTAGTTCACCCCTCCACTTT.

The chain combines TRBV18 with TRBJ1-5, with TRBD1 matching over 8 bases. Germline V gene sequence: CDR1 KGHSH, CDR2 LQKENI. The CDR3 spans 18 residues. Germline trimming cut 2 bases from V and 3 bases from J; bases unmatched to any gene: 12. The CDR3 nucleotides are TGTGCCAGCTCACCAGGGGTGCGGACAGGGATTTTCAATCAGCCCCAGCATTTT. Encoded protein: CASSPGVRTGIFNQPQHF.

This clone was counted a few times. The V call is TRBV6-1, the J call TRBJ2-7, with D tentatively TRBD1 (6 bases). The CDR3 has 13 amino acids. V dropped 8 bases and J dropped 5 bases, with 16 bases sitting between them. Germline loops: CDR1 MNHNS, CDR2 SASEGT. CDR3 nucleotides: TGTGCCAGCTATCGTACCAGGGGCCACGAGCAGTACTTC. Translation: CASYRTRGHEQYF.

Written as DNA, the CDR3 is TGTGCCAGCAGTTACGGAGACGTCCTGAACACTGAAGCTTTCTTT. It is translated as CASSYGDVLNTEAFF. The gene calls are TRBV6-2 or TRBV6-3 and TRBJ1-1; D not certain. CDR1 is MNHEY and CDR2 is SVGEGT in the germline V gene. V was clipped by 2 bases and J by 0 bases, with 10 bases between them. The CDR3 runs to 15 residues.

CDR3 in DNA: TGCGCCAGCAGCCGAGGAATCAGGGGGCAGGGTGGCTACACCTTC. Translated: CASSRGIRGQGGYTF. V usage is TRBV4-3 and J usage is TRBJ1-2; TRBD1 aligns across 8 bases. Germline-derived CDR1 and CDR2 are LGHNA and YSLEER. This CDR3 has 15 residues. Trimming took 4 bases from V and 7 from J; bases not matched to a gene: 11.

The rearrangement joins TRBV5-1 to TRBJ2-1; 10 nucleotides line up with TRBD2. The CDR3 is 16 residues long. Germline loops: CDR1 SGHRS, CDR2 YFSETQ. The ends lost 4 bases at V and 7 bases at J; junction bases unmatched: 11. In DNA form, the CDR3 reads TGCGCCAGCAGCCTGGTTGTAGCGGGGGGCGCAAATGAGCAGTTCTTC. Protein sequence: CASSLVVAGGANEQFF. Together with reference TRBV5-1 and TRBJ2-1, the CDR3 gives the full variable domain: KAGVTQTPRYLIKTRGQQVTLSCSPISGHRSVSWYQQTPGQGLQFLFEYFSETQRNKGNFPGRFSGRQFSNSRSEMNVSTLELGDSALYLCASSLVVAGGANEQFFGPGTRLTVL.

The gene calls are TRBV28 and TRBJ2-1, with TRBD2 matching 7 bases. This CDR3 comprises 15 residues. The ends lost 5 bases at V and 7 bases at J; junction bases unmatched: 11. The V gene's germline CDR1 is MDHEN and CDR2 SYDVKM. CDR3 region: CASSTPGLRMNEQFF. DNA of the CDR3: TGTGCCAGCAGTACCCCGGGACTAAGGATGAATGAGCAGTTCTTC. The full variable domain, completed using reference TRBV28 and TRBJ2-1, is DVKVTQSSRYLVKRTGEKVFLECVQDMDHENMFWYRQDPGLGLRLIYFSYDVKMKEKGDIPEGYSVSREKKERFSLILESASTNQTSMYLCASSTPGLRMNEQFFGPGTRLTVL.

The table lists this clone with a count of one. The V and J genes are TRBV6-6 and TRBJ1-1; D is ambiguous. The CDR3 sequence is 14 residues long. Germline loops: CDR1 MNHNY, CDR2 SVGAGI (reference sequence). V gave up 0 bases and J gave up 7 bases, with 12 bases separating them. The CDR3 reads CASSYSDTVLEAFF. Written as DNA, the CDR3 is TGTGCCAGCAGTTACTCCGACACCGTCCTTGAAGCTTTCTTT.